This TCR beta chain was recovered during a study of blood T cell repertoires in COVID-19. Study background: COVID-19 samples from acute and convalescent phases originated in the United States, Italy and Spain.

Using immunoSEQ multiplex PCR, the repertoire was profiled, and TCRdb retains in-frame clones only, with some absent. The data hold around 54,000 clones, with 80% to 95% observed a single time. The sequenced sample was peripheral blood. This sequence was found in a human donor in a cohort sampled during active COVID-19.

CDR3 sequence: CASSSDILGTGELFF. The CDR3, as DNA: TGCGCCAGCAGCTCCGACATTCTCGGCACCGGGGAGCTGTTTTTT. This sequence joins TRBV5-1 and TRBJ2-2; D ambiguous. The V end was cut by 3 bases, the J end by 4 bases, with 13 bases between. The CDR3 contains 15 residues. Per the germline V gene, CDR1 is SGHRS and CDR2 is YFSETQ.